This T cell receptor (beta chain) was profiled in a study of response to subunit inactivated influenza vaccine. Regarding the study as a whole: Authors suggested seasonal influenza vaccinations each recruit few new T cells.

As concerns this clonotype: Its antigen is currently unknown.

The CDR3 totals 12 residues. Trimming at V came to 1 base and at J to 8 bases, leaving 2 bases not matched to a gene. In TCRdb, the RT-PCR reads were re-called with MiXCR into one record per CDR3 protein. Altogether almost 250,000 distinct CDR3 sequences are present, 9.5% to 15% being singletons, with the ten largest covering about 8%. The TCR sequence derives from a man aged 50 to 60 who received an inactivated influenza vaccine. This chain links TRBV12-3 or TRBV12-4 with TRBJ2-7; 7 bases fit TRBD1. The sample consisted of non-naive T cells sorted from PBMCs, taken 14 days before vaccination. In DNA form, the CDR3 reads TGTGCCAGCAGTTTAGTAGGGGGCAAGCAGTACTTC. Protein sequence: CASSLVGGKQYF.